Shown below are 19 T cell receptor beta chains from a single sample sequenced in a study of T cell changes during pregnancy in multiple sclerosis. TCRdb's copy holds only in-frame clones and misses some; the assay was immunoSEQ multiplex PCR. The sample yields tens of thousands of clones, around 92% seen once. Sequencing used CD4+ T cells from peripheral blood mononuclear cells, obtained in the third trimester of pregnancy. The source of these receptors is a female donor with multiple sclerosis, enrolled in a pregnancy study.

The CDR3 spells CASSSLNADTQYF. The CDR3 DNA reads TGTGCCAGCAGTTCCCTAAACGCAGATACGCAGTATTTT. The J gene is TRBJ2-3, the V gene TRBV27; no firm D call. The CDR3 consists of 13 residues. V was clipped by 4 bases and J by 4 bases, with 9 bases between them. CDR1 MNHEY and CDR2 SMNVEV come from the germline V gene (reference sequence).

The CDR3 protein is CASSLAVSSYNEQFF. The CDR3 nucleotides are TGCGCCAGCAGCTTGGCGGTGAGCTCCTACAATGAGCAGTTCTTC. The chain combines TRBV5-1 with TRBJ2-1; no firm D call. V gave up 0 bases and J gave up 0 bases, with 7 bases separating them. From germline, CDR1 is SGHRS and CDR2 YFSETQ. This CDR3 spans 15 amino acids. The full variable domain, with the rest looked up from reference TRBV5-1 and TRBJ2-1, is KAGVTQTPRYLIKTRGQQVTLSCSPISGHRSVSWYQQTPGQGLQFLFEYFSETQRNKGNFPGRFSGRQFSNSRSEMNVSTLELGDSALYLCASSLAVSSYNEQFFGPGTRLTVL.

The chain employs TRBV30 and TRBJ2-7; weak D call: TRBD1 (6 bases). Germline CDR1 reads GTSNPN; CDR2 reads SVGIG (reference sequence). The CDR3 runs to 11 residues. V lost 3 bases to trimming and J lost 6 bases, with 9 bases between them. CDR3 DNA sequence: TGTGCCTGGAGGGCAGGGGTCGAGCAGTACTTC. It specifies CAWRAGVEQYF.

The rearrangement uses TRBV29-1 and TRBJ1-2; 7 bases agree with TRBD1. V lost 6 bases and J lost 4; bases outside the gene matches: 8. Germline CDR1 and CDR2: SQVTM and ANQGSEA. This CDR3 is built from 13 residues. The CDR3, as DNA: TGCAGCGTCGGACAGGTCGGGGGCTATGGCTACACCTTC. Protein: CSVGQVGGYGYTF.

The genes are TRBV9 and TRBJ2-1; 7 nucleotides line up with TRBD1. The CDR3 has 13 residues. Germline CDR1 reads SGDLS; CDR2 reads YYNGEE. J lost 9 bases, V lost 0 bases, and 3 bases had no gene match. The CDR3 coding sequence is TGTGCCAGCAGCGTAGCTACAGGGGCTGAGCAGTTCTTC. Its protein is CASSVATGAEQFF.

The chain couples TRBV2 to TRBJ2-1; 9 bases map to TRBD1. Germline V gene lookup returns CDR1 SNHLY and CDR2 FYNNEI. The CDR3 is 15 amino acids. Germline trimming cut 2 bases from V and 6 bases from J; bases unmatched to any gene: 5. The CDR3 region has the DNA TGTGCCAGCAGTGAAAGGGGGACAGGGACCAATGAGCAGTTCTTC. Its protein is CASSERGTGTNEQFF.

J is TRBJ2-1 and V is TRBV9; perhaps TRBD2 as D (7 bases). Trimming removed 6 bases at V and 6 bases at J, with 22 bases between. Germline V lookup: CDR1 SGDLS, CDR2 YYNGEE. The CDR3 loop spans 16 amino acids. CDR3 region: CASTPRGAGVVNEQFF. For the CDR3, the DNA is TGTGCCAGCACCCCTAGGGGGGCGGGAGTGGTCAATGAGCAGTTCTTC. Using reference TRBV9 and TRBJ2-1 for the parts outside the CDR3, the full variable domain is DSGVTQTPKHLITATGQRVTLRCSPRSGDLSVYWYQQSLDQGLQFLIQYYNGEERAKGNILERFSAQQFPDLHSELNLSSLELGDSALYFCASTPRGAGVVNEQFFGPGTRLTVL.

The chain links TRBV4-2 to TRBJ2-5; 8 bases fit TRBD2. CDR1 and CDR2 from the germline V gene are LGHNA and YNFKEQ. The CDR3 runs 17 residues. V was pared by 0 bases and J by 4 bases, with 10 bases of the junction left unmatched. The CDR3 coding sequence is TGTGCCAGCAGCCAAGATAATAGCGGGGATCCAAGAGAGACCCAGTACTTC. It encodes CASSQDNSGDPRETQYF.

CDR3 coding DNA: TGTGCCAGCAGCTTAGCCGTACGGGAGACCCAGTACTTC. This sequence encodes CASSLAVRETQYF. The genes are TRBV7-9 and TRBJ2-5; D call uncertain. The CDR3 has 13 residues. Trimming pared 0 bases from V and 5 bases from J, leaving 7 bases between. Germline lookup yields CDR1 SEHNR and CDR2 FQNEAQ (reference sequence).

This chain joins TRBV28 and TRBJ2-1; D might be TRBD2 (6 bases). Germline V gives CDR1 MDHEN, CDR2 SYDVKM. This CDR3 comprises 13 residues. Trimming took off 7 bases at V and 6 bases at J, with 13 bases between the two ends. The CDR3 DNA reads TGTGCCAGCACTGAGGCGGGAATCAATGAGCAGTTCTTC. Encoded protein: CASTEAGINEQFF.

Ten or more counts support this clone. This chain links TRBV18 with TRBJ2-5; D is unclear. CDR1 is KGHSH, CDR2 LQKENI, per germline. V was pared by 6 bases and J by 4 bases, with 24 bases between. This CDR3 is built from 17 residues. CDR3 amino acids: CASSLIPADKSGETQYF. CDR3 in DNA: TGTGCCAGCTCCCTCATCCCGGCCGACAAAAGTGGAGAGACCCAGTACTTC.

The chain couples TRBV18 to TRBJ1-3, with TRBD1 matching over 8 bases. J lost 0 bases, V lost 6 bases, and 10 bases had no gene match. The CDR3 length is 17 residues. The germline V gene has CDR1 KGHSH and CDR2 LQKENI. CDR3 in amino acids: CASSPPTGAFSGNTIYF. CDR3 nucleotide sequence: TGTGCCAGCTCTCCCCCGACAGGGGCCTTCTCTGGAAACACCATATATTTT.

This sequence joins TRBV2 and TRBJ2-3; D might be TRBD2 (6 bases). The CDR3 is 15 residues long. Germline assignment: CDR1 SNHLY and CDR2 FYNNEI. Trimming took 4 bases from V and 3 from J, leaving 14 bases between them. The CDR3 loop reads CASSVQLAGTDTQYF. The CDR3 bases are TGTGCCAGCAGTGTTCAACTTGCGGGAACAGATACGCAGTATTTT. The variable domain in full, completed from reference TRBV2 and TRBJ2-3, reads EPEVTQTPSHQVTQMGQEVILRCVPISNHLYFYWYRQILGQKVEFLVSFYNNEISEKSEIFDDQFSVERPDGSNFTLKIRSTKLEDSAMYFCASSVQLAGTDTQYFGPGTRLTVL.

V and J are TRBV7-3 and TRBJ1-1; 7 bases agree with TRBD1. The junction had 6 bases not matched to a gene; V was cut back by 2 bases and J by 6 bases. The CDR3 consists of 14 residues. CDR1 and CDR2 from the germline V gene are SGHTA and FQGTGA. For the CDR3, the DNA is TGTGCCAGCAGCTTATCAGGGGGTAGGGCTGAAGCTTTCTTT. This encodes CASSLSGGRAEAFF.

The rearrangement links TRBV19 to TRBJ2-6; D unclear. The germline CDR1 and CDR2 sequences are LNHDA and SQIVND (reference sequence). V dropped 7 bases and J dropped 1 base, with 14 bases sitting between them. CDR3 size: 16 residues. The DNA for the CDR3 is TGTGCCAGTAACCCCCGGCAGGAATCTGGGGCCAACGTCCTGACTTTC. The encoded protein is CASNPRQESGANVLTF. Supplemented by reference TRBV19 and TRBJ2-6, the full variable domain reads DGGITQSPKYLFRKEGQNVTLSCEQNLNHDAMYWYRQDPGQGLRLIYYSQIVNDFQKGDIAEGYSVSREKKESFPLTVTSAQKNPTAFYLCASNPRQESGANVLTFGAGSRLTVL.

This chain uses TRBV7-2 with TRBJ2-7; 9 nucleotides match TRBD2. Germline lookup yields CDR1 SGHTA and CDR2 FQGNSA. The CDR3 loop spans 16 amino acids. Trimming took 3 bases from V and 2 from J; bases not matched to a gene: 8. CDR3 DNA sequence: TGTGCCAGCAGCTTCCGTAAGGCTAGCGGGACCTACGAGCAGTACTTC. The encoded protein is CASSFRKASGTYEQYF.

V usage is TRBV7-2 and J usage is TRBJ2-2, with TRBD1 matching 10 bases. Germline values: CDR1 SGHTA, CDR2 FQGNSA. CDR3 length: 17 residues. V shed 1 base, J shed 2 bases, and the junction held 4 bases outside the gene matches. CDR3 amino acids: CASSLVTGGSNTGELFF. CDR3 coding DNA: TGTGCCAGCAGCTTAGTGACAGGGGGCTCTAACACCGGGGAGCTGTTTTTT. The full variable domain, rest sourced from reference TRBV7-2 and TRBJ2-2, is GAGVSQSPSNKVTEKGKDVELRCDPISGHTALYWYRQSLGQGLEFLIYFQGNSAPDKSGLPSDRFSAERTGGSVSTLTIQRTQQEDSAVYLCASSLVTGGSNTGELFFGEGSRLTVL.

The chain is built from TRBV13 and TRBJ1-1, with 8 bases aligning to TRBD1. J gave up 0 bases and V 7 bases, and 7 bases lay outside the gene matches. CDR3 length equals 15 residues. The germline CDR1 and CDR2 sequences are PRHDT and FYEKMQ (reference sequence). The CDR3 here is CASNYRTGMNTEAFF. The CDR3 DNA sequence: TGTGCCAGCAACTATAGGACAGGGATGAACACTGAAGCTTTCTTT. Combining the CDR3 with reference TRBV13 and TRBJ1-1 gives the whole variable domain AAGVIQSPRHLIKEKRETATLKCYPIPRHDTVYWYQQGPGQDPQFLISFYEKMQSDKGSIPDRFSAQQFSDYHSELNMSSLELGDSALYFCASNYRTGMNTEAFFGQGTRLTVV.

The gene calls are TRBV5-6 and TRBJ2-4; 11 nucleotides line up with TRBD2. V shed 0 bases and J 9 bases; nucleotides not matched to a gene: 11. CDR3 length equals 17 residues. Germline V gives CDR1 SGHDT, CDR2 YYEEEE. DNA for the CDR3: TGTGCCAGCAGCTTGGGACTAGCGGGGTCGCGTCTAAGCATTCAGTACTTC. Translating it yields CASSLGLAGSRLSIQYF. The whole variable domain, remainder taken from reference TRBV5-6 and TRBJ2-4, is DAGVTQSPTHLIKTRGQQVTLRCSPKSGHDTVSWYQQALGQGPQFIFQYYEEEERQRGNFPDRFSGHQFPNYSSELNVNALLLGDSALYLCASSLGLAGSRLSIQYFGAGTRLSVL.